This T cell receptor beta chain was found in a study of Graves' ophthalmopathy and Graves' hyperthyroidism (dated by TCRdb to 2016 to 2019). Broadly, across the study: Hyperthyroidism was defined as stable when no progression to ophthalmopathy occurred within 18 months of follow-up. Following sample collection, hyperthyroidism patients were given methimazole at a starting dose of 30 mg daily, and ophthalmopathy patients were given high-dose intravenous methylprednisolone. For independent validation, a separate cohort was made up of 18 hyperthyroidism patients plus 17 patients who later progressed from hyperthyroidism to ophthalmopathy. T-cell repertoires of thyroid tissue and blood were compared in several hyperthyroidism patients. In total, 135 blood samples were TCR-sequenced: approximately 42 ophthalmopathy, 80 or so hyperthyroidism and about 17 hyperthyroidism-to-ophthalmopathy patients. To explore V-J signatures that separate ophthalmopathy from hyperthyroidism, a discovery set of 95 to 100 patients was enrolled, consisting of under 50 with ophthalmopathy and 55 to 65 with stable hyperthyroidism. The study used TCR beta repertoire signatures to distinguish Graves' ophthalmopathy from Graves' hyperthyroidism and to predict progression to ophthalmopathy.

Patients with hyperthyroidism were aged 18 to 65 years, had been newly diagnosed, and had a disease duration of less than 2 months. Patients were excluded if they had other autoimmune diseases, uncontrolled infections, pregnancy or lactation. Clinical symptoms, serum thyroxine, TRAb, thyroid ultrasound and orbital computed tomography formed the basis of the diagnosis. Total RNA was extracted with Trizol reagent and quality-checked on an Agilent 2100 Bioanalyzer. CDR1 and CDR2 are read off the germline V gene as SGHTA and FQGNSA. At the junction V is shortened by 1 base and J by 1 base, with 8 bases in between. The CDR3 spans 15 residues, from the cysteine through the phenylalanine. Left in the record is the CDR3 DNA by itself, 45 bases read in frame from the first base. TCR beta CDR3 regions were amplified from RNA transcripts for repertoire sequencing. The first round of RT-PCR was done with HTBI primers and the Qiagen OneStep RT-PCR kit, and was followed by a second round of multiplex PCR, then size selection and purification. The libraries underwent paired-end sequencing with 100 bp reads on an Illumina HiSeq2000. The source study handled its data this way. SOAPnuke was used to process the reads, removing any read that contained adapters or uncalled bases, had a mean Phred below 15, or lacked an exact match to the constant primer or identifier. COPE v1.2.5 was used to merge high-quality paired reads. Clonotypes were defined as unique nucleotide sequences and were aligned to IMGT TRB V, D and J references using MiTCR v1.1. Analysis was restricted to V-J combinations with a frequency above 0.0001, which covered roughly 99% of repertoires. A TCR clonal expansion and chaos score per V-J combination was defined as the ratio of F50 clonal expansion to chaos observed in the TCRdist matrix. Welch's t-statistics and random forest were used to reduce features to about a dozen V-J combinations, which were fed into a naive Bayes classifier. Thyroid-blood repertoire similarity was quantified with the Morisita-Horn index. TCRdb reworked the public reads: Q25 trimming with fastp, MiXCR clone assembly, productive beta chains retained. Every entry covers one CDR3 protein and lists the most common genes and DNA from its rows. None of the V and J calls come from the authors' own analysis; TCRdb made them. The sample table lists approximately 540,000 distinct CDR3 sequences, less than 40% of them with a count of one. The top ten clonotypes cover about 4% of the sample.

Study-wide findings and limitations: The 13-signature model separated ophthalmopathy from stable hyperthyroidism with about 86% sensitivity and about 84% specificity in cross-validation, and 80%/75% in the test set. No statistical method was used to predetermine the sample size, and group allocation was not hidden from the investigators. Most expanded thyroid clonotypes with frequency above 0.001 were also detected in blood, suggesting blood repertoires may reflect the thyroid immune response. In validation, the model predicted ophthalmopathy progression with over 60% sensitivity and approximately 72% specificity; about a dozen predicted patients were CT-confirmed with GO in a median of approximately 6.2 months.

For this clonotype: The clone's antigen remains unknown. No base qualities exist here, and no much larger clone lies one base off it.

The material sequenced was peripheral blood or thyroid tissue (not recorded which). The source is an adult man with Graves' hyperthyroidism. Here the chain combines TRBV7-2 and TRBJ1-3; the D gene remains uncertain. The CDR3 protein is CASSLVAQSGNTIYF. The bases read TGTGCCAGCAGCTTAGTAGCCCAGTCTGGAAACACCATATATTTT.